The 27 T cell receptor beta chains listed next were all sequenced from one sample in a study of control samples from healthy donors and cancer patients. Some clones are missing from TCRdb's copy, which holds only in-frame ones; the method was immunoSEQ multiplex PCR. Of about 77,000 clones listed, around 92% are singletons. The sequencing sample was made of blood. Receptor source: a woman aged 55-70 years in good health.

This chain links TRBV18 with TRBJ2-7; 10 bases agree with TRBD1. CDR1 and CDR2 (germline): KGHSH, LQKENI. With 1 base clipped from V and 5 bases from J, the junction kept 5 bases outside the gene matches. The CDR3 runs to 15 residues. The CDR3 is CASSPQPGQGNEQYF. The CDR3 region has the DNA TGTGCCAGCTCACCACAGCCGGGACAGGGGAACGAGCAGTACTTC.

Concerning this clone itself: At one boundary the junction diverges from the germline segment, which might be a read error. This chain links TRBV6-1 with TRBJ2-7; 7 bases line up with TRBD1. Germline loops: CDR1 MNHNS, CDR2 SASEGT. The CDR3 spans 13 residues. For the CDR3, the DNA is TGTGCCAGCAGTGAGGAGACCGGGACAGCGAACTATTTC. Encoded protein: CASSEETGTANYF.

This clone showed up just a few times. The rearrangement links TRBV19 to TRBJ2-3, with D perhaps TRBD2 (6 bases). V lost 4 bases and J lost 9, with 17 bases in between. This CDR3 is 14 amino acids long. CDR1 and CDR2 from the germline V gene are LNHDA and SQIVND (reference sequence). CDR3 residues: CASSTSTSSHTQYF. DNA for the CDR3: TGTGCCAGTAGTACCTCGACTAGTTCTCACACGCAGTATTTT. The variable domain in full, with the rest retrieved from reference TRBV19 and TRBJ2-3, is DGGITQSPKYLFRKEGQNVTLSCEQNLNHDAMYWYRQDPGQGLRLIYYSQIVNDFQKGDIAEGYSVSREKKESFPLTVTSAQKNPTAFYLCASSTSTSSHTQYFGPGTRLTVL.

The V gene is TRBV30, the J gene TRBJ1-6; 8 positions match TRBD1. With V trimmed by 3 bases and J by 8 bases, 9 bases remained unmatched. The CDR3 length is 15 residues. Germline-derived CDR1 and CDR2 are GTSNPN and SVGIG (reference sequence). The CDR3 region has the DNA TGTGCCTGGAGATCGCCGGGACAGGAGCATTCACCCCTCCACTTT. Translated: CAWRSPGQEHSPLHF.

Only a few counts were recorded for this clone. This chain joins TRBV28 and TRBJ2-2; possibly TRBD2 for D (6 bases). Trimming removed 7 bases from V and 0 bases from J, with 6 bases in between. Germline CDR1 MDHEN, CDR2 SYDVKM. CDR3 length: 13 residues. The CDR3 loop is CASKRANTGELFF. The CDR3 DNA sequence: TGTGCCAGCAAGCGGGCGAACACCGGGGAGCTGTTTTTT.

In regard to this clone: Other nucleotide sequences from this sample produce the same CDR3. J is TRBJ2-6 and V is TRBV21-1. TRBV21-1 has pseudogene status. The CDR3 is made up of 19 amino acids. Here the CDR3 DNA reads TGTGCCAGCAGCAAAATGGGGGGCGTAAGTGAAGGGGGGGCCAACGTCCTGACTTTC. Translating it yields CASSKMGGVSEGGANVLTF.

The chain carries TRBV7-2 and TRBJ2-7, with 8 bases aligning to TRBD1. The germline V gene encodes CDR1 SGHTA and CDR2 FQGNSA. The CDR3 sequence is 13 residues long. After removal of 7 bases from V and 4 bases from J, the junction contained 6 bases not matched to a gene. For the CDR3, the DNA is TGTGCCAGCAAACCAGGGGGCGGATACGAGCAGTACTTC. This sequence encodes CASKPGGGYEQYF.

This chain links TRBV11-2 with TRBJ2-3, with a tentative D call TRBD2 (6 bases). Germline CDR1 reads SGHAT; CDR2 reads FQNNGV. V was pared by 6 bases and J by 6 bases, with 16 bases between. This CDR3 contains 14 residues. CDR3 bases: TGTGCCAGCAGTCGCGGGACCATTAGGGATACGCAGTATTTT. As protein: CASSRGTIRDTQYF.

The chain employs TRBV5-4 and TRBJ1-2; possibly TRBD1 for D (5 bases). Germline assignment: CDR1 SGHNT and CDR2 YYREEE (reference sequence). The CDR3 runs to 14 residues. The V gene lost 3 bases and the J gene lost 2 bases, with 11 bases spanning the gap. CDR3 loop: CASSSTEKNYGYTF. The CDR3 region has the DNA TGTGCCAGCAGCTCGACAGAGAAAAACTATGGCTACACCTTC.

V and J are TRBV14 and TRBJ2-3, with TRBD2 identical over 9 bases. Per the germline V gene, CDR1 is SGHDN and CDR2 is FVKESK. CDR3 size: 16 residues. With 1 base clipped from V and 4 bases from J, the junction kept 6 bases outside the gene matches. The CDR3 reads CASSQGREGRSDTQYF. The CDR3 DNA sequence: TGTGCCAGCAGCCAAGGGCGGGAGGGCCGATCAGATACGCAGTATTTT.

The chain joins TRBV28 to TRBJ1-2; 8 nucleotides line up with TRBD1. The CDR3 length is 14 residues. The germline V gene encodes CDR1 MDHEN and CDR2 SYDVKM. After removal of 2 bases from V and 7 bases from J, the junction contained 6 bases not matched to a gene. The CDR3: CASSLQGALAGYTF. The CDR3 DNA is TGTGCCAGCAGTTTACAGGGGGCGCTTGCTGGCTACACCTTC.

This chain joins TRBV11-2 and TRBJ2-3, with a weak D call TRBD1 (8 bases). Germline values: CDR1 SGHAT, CDR2 FQNNGV. Trimming stripped 4 bases from V and 2 bases from J, with 22 bases between. The CDR3 is made up of 18 amino acids. CDR3 sequence reads: CASSSNRGGSPHTDTQYF. The CDR3 coding sequence is TGTGCCAGCAGCTCAAACAGGGGGGGGTCCCCCCACACAGATACGCAGTATTTT.

The rearrangement uses TRBV11-2 and TRBJ2-7, with 9 bases matching TRBD2. Germline V gives CDR1 SGHAT, CDR2 FQNNGV. CDR3 length: 15 amino acids. With 0 bases clipped from V and 1 base from J, the junction kept 1 base outside the gene matches. The CDR3 loop is CASSLDLAGSYEQYF. The DNA for the CDR3 is TGTGCCAGCAGCTTAGACCTAGCGGGATCCTACGAGCAGTACTTC.

Only one count was recorded for this clone. J is TRBJ2-1 and V is TRBV2; 7 bases line up with TRBD1. This CDR3 is built from 11 residues. Germline CDR1 and CDR2: SNHLY and FYNNEI. The CDR3 nucleotides read TGTGCAGGGGGCTTCTACAATGAGCAGTTCTTC. This codes for CAGGFYNEQFF. The variable domain in full, with the rest retrieved from reference TRBV2 and TRBJ2-1, is EPEVTQTPSHQVTQMGQEVILRCVPISNHLYFYWYRQILGQKVEFLVSFYNNEISEKSEIFDDQFSVERPDGSNFTLKIRSTKLEDSAMYFCAGGFYNEQFFGPGTRLTVL.

This chain connects TRBV19 to TRBJ2-1; 10 bases are shared with TRBD2. Germline CDR1 is LNHDA and CDR2 is SQIVND (reference sequence). V was clipped by 7 bases and J by 2 bases; unmatched bases: 5. The CDR3 loop spans 15 amino acids. The CDR3: CASTAAGGAYNEQFF. The CDR3, as DNA: TGTGCCAGTACCGCAGCGGGAGGGGCCTACAATGAGCAGTTCTTC.

The chain combines TRBV18 with TRBJ2-4; the match to TRBD2 covers 9 bases. The ends lost 6 bases at V and 1 base at J; junction bases unmatched: 7. The CDR3 sequence is 16 residues long. From germline, CDR1 is KGHSH and CDR2 LQKENI. The CDR3 DNA reads TGTGCCAGCTCCCCAGGGACTAGCAGCGCCAAAAACATTCAGTACTTC. It encodes CASSPGTSSAKNIQYF. The whole variable domain, remainder taken from reference TRBV18 and TRBJ2-4, is NAGVMQNPRHLVRRRGQEARLRCSPMKGHSHVYWYRQLPEEGLKFMVYLQKENIIDESGMPKERFSAEFPKEGPSILRIQQVVRGDSAAYFCASSPGTSSAKNIQYFGAGTRLSVL.

The V call is TRBV19, the J call TRBJ2-1; unclear D gene. The germline CDR1 and CDR2 sequences are LNHDA and SQIVND (reference sequence). The CDR3 totals 13 residues. With 5 bases removed from V and 4 bases from J, the gap between germline ends came to 9 bases. The CDR3 spells CASSRDPYNEQFF. CDR3 coding DNA: TGTGCCAGTAGTCGTGACCCTTACAATGAGCAGTTCTTC.

J is TRBJ1-2 and V is TRBV18; D gene unclear. The V end was cut by 3 bases, the J end by 7 bases, with 21 bases between. CDR3 length: 16 residues. The germline V gene has CDR1 KGHSH and CDR2 LQKENI. The CDR3 loop is CASSPVTVGENGGYTF. The CDR3 bases are TGTGCCAGCTCACCGGTTACAGTTGGGGAGAATGGTGGCTACACCTTC.

The chain joins TRBV4-3 to TRBJ2-5; 12 nucleotides align to TRBD2. In germline, CDR1 is LGHNA, CDR2 YSLEER. CDR3 size: 17 residues. V shed 0 bases, J shed 5 bases, and the junction held 7 bases outside the gene matches. In DNA, the CDR3 is TGCGCCAGCAGCCAAGATGCTAGCGGGAGGGCCGGGGAGACCCAGTACTTC. Protein product: CASSQDASGRAGETQYF.

This clone was counted between two and nine times. The DNA for the CDR3 is TGTGCCAGCAGTTTATTCACCCTAAGGACTAGCGGGATCAGTAATGAGCAGTTCTTC. The encoded protein is CASSLFTLRTSGISNEQFF. The chain joins TRBV27 to TRBJ2-1; 12 bases map to TRBD2. J was trimmed by 7 bases and V by 1 base; bases with no gene match: 14. The V gene's germline CDR1 is MNHEY and CDR2 SMNVEV (reference sequence). The CDR3 contains 19 residues.

This clone appeared a single time. The chain links TRBV15 to TRBJ2-7, with 7 bases that match TRBD1. The CDR3 length is 15 residues. The V and J ends lost 1 base and 1 base, in that order; junction bases with no gene match: 4. Germline CDR1 reads LNHNV; CDR2 reads YYDKDF (reference sequence). Here the CDR3 DNA reads TGTGCCACCAGCAGAGGAGGGACAGTGTCCTACGAGCAGTACTTC. Translation: CATSRGGTVSYEQYF.

The rearrangement links TRBV19 to TRBJ1-5; the D gene is possibly TRBD1 (6 bases). The CDR3 has 14 residues. The V and J ends lost 1 base and 7 bases respectively, with 11 bases between them. Germline CDR1 is LNHDA and CDR2 is SQIVND (reference sequence). The CDR3 DNA is TGTGCCAGTAGTATAGCCCTTCAGGGGCAGCCCCAGCATTTT. Its protein is CASSIALQGQPQHF. Looking up the rest from reference TRBV19 and TRBJ1-5 gives the full variable domain: DGGITQSPKYLFRKEGQNVTLSCEQNLNHDAMYWYRQDPGQGLRLIYYSQIVNDFQKGDIAEGYSVSREKKESFPLTVTSAQKNPTAFYLCASSIALQGQPQHFGDGTRLSIL.

This chain links TRBV5-1 with TRBJ1-2; 8 bases agree with TRBD1. This CDR3 spans 14 amino acids. The V segment lost 1 base and the J segment 6 bases; nucleotides outside the gene matches: 5. CDR1 and CDR2 (germline): SGHRS, YFSETQ. CDR3 region: CASSLWTGHDGYTF. DNA of the CDR3: TGCGCCAGCAGCTTGTGGACAGGGCACGATGGCTACACCTTC.

Only one count was recorded for this clone. The rearrangement links TRBV28 to TRBJ2-7; 10 positions match TRBD2. Germline-derived CDR1 and CDR2 are MDHEN and SYDVKM. The CDR3 is 18 residues long. V gave up 4 bases and J gave up 0 bases; unmatched junction bases: 12. CDR3 protein: CASSSTSGDRAGSYEQYF. The CDR3 coding sequence is TGTGCCAGCAGTTCAACTAGCGGGGACAGAGCCGGCTCCTACGAGCAGTACTTC.

The rearrangement links TRBV30 to TRBJ1-2; the D gene is possibly TRBD1 (5 bases). Germline CDR1 and CDR2: GTSNPN and SVGIG (reference sequence). The CDR3 is 14 residues long. V was trimmed by 0 bases and J by 7 bases, leaving 15 bases between them. The CDR3 protein is CAWSVSGKRGGYTF. The CDR3, as DNA: TGTGCCTGGAGTGTGTCAGGGAAGAGGGGTGGCTACACCTTC. Full variable domain (rest looked up from reference TRBV30 and TRBJ1-2): SQTIHQWPATLVQPVGSPLSLECTVEGTSNPNLYWYRQAAGRGLQLLFYSVGIGQISSEVPQNLSASRPQDRQFILSSKKLLLSDSGFYLCAWSVSGKRGGYTFGSGTRLTVV.

J is TRBJ1-1 and V is TRBV7-9; 8 bases align to TRBD1. This CDR3 has 18 amino acids. Germline assignment: CDR1 SEHNR and CDR2 FQNEAQ (reference sequence). V lost 3 bases, J lost 5 bases, and 17 bases stayed unmatched. CDR3 sequence reads: CASSFSTGTGYRGTEAFF. For the CDR3, the DNA is TGTGCCAGCAGCTTCTCGACCGGGACAGGTTACCGAGGGACTGAAGCTTTCTTT.

This chain connects TRBV7-9 to TRBJ1-2, with TRBD1 matching 12 bases. This CDR3 spans 17 amino acids. Trimming took 4 bases from V and 6 from J; bases not matched to a gene: 12. Germline V gene lookup returns CDR1 SEHNR and CDR2 FQNEAQ (reference sequence). CDR3: CASSSSLRGQGADGYTF. The CDR3 coding sequence is TGTGCCAGCAGCTCCTCACTCCGGGGACAGGGGGCGGATGGCTACACCTTC.